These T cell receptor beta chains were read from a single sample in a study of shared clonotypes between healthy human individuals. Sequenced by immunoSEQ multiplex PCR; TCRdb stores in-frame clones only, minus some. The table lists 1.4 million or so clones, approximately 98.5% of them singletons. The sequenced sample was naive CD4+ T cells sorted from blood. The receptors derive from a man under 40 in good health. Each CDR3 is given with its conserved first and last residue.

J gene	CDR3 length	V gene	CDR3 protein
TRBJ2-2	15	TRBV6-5	CASSYLGGLAGELFF
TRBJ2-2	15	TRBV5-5	CASSLWIANTGELFF
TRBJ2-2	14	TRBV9	CASSVGVLTGELFF
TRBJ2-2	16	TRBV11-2	CASSLRDPRNTGELFF
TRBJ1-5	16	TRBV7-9	CASSLKGQGGNQPQHF
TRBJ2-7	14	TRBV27	CASSLSTGSYEQYF
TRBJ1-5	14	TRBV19	CASSTTSRNQPQHF
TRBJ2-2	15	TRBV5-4	CASSLKSGNTGELFF
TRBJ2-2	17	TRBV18	CASSPLSPGPTGGELFF
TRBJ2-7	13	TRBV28	CASSFQGVHEQYF
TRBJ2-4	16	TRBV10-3	CAISESMEGYKNIQYF
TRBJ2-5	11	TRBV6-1	CASSELRTQYF
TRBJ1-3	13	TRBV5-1	CASSRGSGNTIYF
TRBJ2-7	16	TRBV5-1	CASSLGGLAQTYEQYF
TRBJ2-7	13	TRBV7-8	CASSLATPYEQYF
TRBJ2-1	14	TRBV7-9	CASSPRTGRNEQFF
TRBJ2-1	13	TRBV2	CASSERAVYEQFF
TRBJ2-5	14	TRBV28	CASSSPLAGRTQYF
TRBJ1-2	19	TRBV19	CASTDIFHLLRTTRLKGTF
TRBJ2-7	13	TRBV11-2	CASSPPWGYEQYF
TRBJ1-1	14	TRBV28	CASSFTGANTEAFF
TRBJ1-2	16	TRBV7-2	CASSLGVARVEGGYTF
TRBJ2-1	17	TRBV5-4	CASSPGGLAGRRNEQFF
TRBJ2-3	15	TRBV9	CASSAREGSTDTQYF
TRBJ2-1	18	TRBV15	CATTSQTGVFVGSDEQFF
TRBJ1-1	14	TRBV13	CASSFGAVNTEAFF
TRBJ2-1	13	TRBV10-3	CAISSGLLDEQFF
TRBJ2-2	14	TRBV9	CASSVSAGPGELFF
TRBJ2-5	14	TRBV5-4	CASSSTGRQETQYF
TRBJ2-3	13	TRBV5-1	CASTPLVADTQYF
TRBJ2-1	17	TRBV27	CASRRYRGRPDYNEQFF
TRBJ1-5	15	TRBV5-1	CASSLSGGSYQPQHF
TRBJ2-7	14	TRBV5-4	CASSSYRSSYEQYF
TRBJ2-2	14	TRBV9	CASSVDGFFGELFF
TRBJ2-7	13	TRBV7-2	CASSRLAAYEQYF
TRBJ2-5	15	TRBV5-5	CASSSNPTSIETQYF
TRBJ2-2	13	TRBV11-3	CASSHYFTGELFF
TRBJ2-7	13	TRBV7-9	CASSKTSSYEQYF
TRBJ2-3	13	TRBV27	CASSLRRPDTQYF
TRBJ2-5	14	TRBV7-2	CASSRAGGPETQYF
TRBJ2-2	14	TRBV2	CASLGLQGTGELFF
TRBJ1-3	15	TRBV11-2	CASSLGAVSGNTIYF
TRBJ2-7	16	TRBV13	CASSLGLHRKSYEQYF
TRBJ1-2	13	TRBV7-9	CASSLGGSYGYTF
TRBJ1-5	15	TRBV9	CASSPLPGGNQPQHF
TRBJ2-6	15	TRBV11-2	CASSSTGLGANVLTF
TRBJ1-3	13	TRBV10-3	CAIEGGIGNTIYF
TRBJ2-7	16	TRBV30	CAWSVLERAHSYEQYF
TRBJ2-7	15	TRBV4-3	CASSPGTGTEYEQYF